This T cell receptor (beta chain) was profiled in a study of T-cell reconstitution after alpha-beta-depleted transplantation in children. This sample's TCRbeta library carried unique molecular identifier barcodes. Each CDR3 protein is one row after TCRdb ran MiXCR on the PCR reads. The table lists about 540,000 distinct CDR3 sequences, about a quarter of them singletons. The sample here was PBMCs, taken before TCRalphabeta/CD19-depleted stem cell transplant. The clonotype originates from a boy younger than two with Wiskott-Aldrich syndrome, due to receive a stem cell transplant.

CDR3 region: CATSDWGRGAGELFF. The CDR3, as DNA: TGTGCCACCAGTGATTGGGGCAGGGGGGCCGGGGAGCTGTTTTTT. This chain links TRBV24-1 with TRBJ2-2; possible D gene TRBD1, 7 bases. Per germline, CDR1 KGHDR and CDR2 SFDVKD. This CDR3 comprises 15 residues. The V end was cut by 2 bases, the J end by 6 bases, with 12 bases between.